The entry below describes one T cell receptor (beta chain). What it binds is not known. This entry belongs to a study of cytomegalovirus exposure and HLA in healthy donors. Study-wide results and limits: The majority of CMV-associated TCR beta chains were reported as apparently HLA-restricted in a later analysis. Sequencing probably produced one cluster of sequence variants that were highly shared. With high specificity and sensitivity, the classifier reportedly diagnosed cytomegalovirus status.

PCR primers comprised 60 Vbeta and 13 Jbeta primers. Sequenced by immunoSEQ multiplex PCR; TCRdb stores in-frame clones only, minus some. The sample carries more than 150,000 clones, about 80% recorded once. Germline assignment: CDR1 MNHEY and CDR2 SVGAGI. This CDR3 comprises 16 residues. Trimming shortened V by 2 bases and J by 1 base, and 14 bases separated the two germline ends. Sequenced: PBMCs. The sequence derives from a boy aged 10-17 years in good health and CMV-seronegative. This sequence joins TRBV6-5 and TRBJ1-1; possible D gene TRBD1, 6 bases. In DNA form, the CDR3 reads TGTGCCAGCAGTTACGGGGGCTCCAGTTCGAACACTGAAGCTTTCTTT. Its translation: CASSYGGSSSNTEAFF.